This T cell receptor beta chain is from a study of blood T cell repertoires in COVID-19 (dated by TCRdb to the early 2020s). In the study overall: Collaborator samples came from the United States, Italy and Spain and covered acute and convalescent phases of COVID-19. The dataset comprised deeply sampled blood TCRbeta repertoires from subjects exposed to, actively infected with, or recovered from COVID-19. Sample metadata almost always included a de-identified subject ID, COVID-19 status, age in years and sex. Where HLA class I and class II types were available, the types were taken from metadata supplied by the sample provider, not from assay-based typing. The repertoires were released in a freely available public database meant as a resource for research on the immune response to SARS-CoV-2. The samples were drawn from two sources: the first 160 participants of the ongoing ImmuneRACE study, and 950 to 1,500 subjects contributed by 6 global collaborators. The prospective study material was composed of cDNA or gDNA derived from T cells, B-cell-depleted T cells, or PBMCs.

Its CDR3 holds 14 amino acids, cysteine through phenylalanine. Just CDR3 DNA is preserved here, 42 bases in frame from base 1. Reading the germline V gene (reference sequence) gives CDR1 MNHNY and CDR2 SVGAGI. Germline trimming: 6 bases from V, 6 bases from J; junction bases outside gene matches: 4. Each collaborating institution followed its own protocols to collect whole blood in K2EDTA tubes. For TCRbeta analysis, collaborators shipped samples in one of three forms: frozen whole blood, isolated PBMCs, or DNA extracted from either of those sample types. The immunoSEQ Assay, a bias-controlled multiplex PCR, was used to amplify TCRbeta CDR3 regions from genomic DNA. The authors processed their data as follows. Nucleated cell counts per sample were estimated from amplification of reference gene primers within the assay. Sequence reads were collapsed and filtered to measure the absolute abundance of every unique TCRbeta CDR3 rearrangement. Productive Simpson clonality was computed per sample as the square root of Simpson's diversity index over productive rearrangements. The immuneACCESS repertoire file appears here via TCRdb, limited to in-frame rearrangements. These files lack a portion of the clones; in checked studies, under half of the deficit traces to unresolved V genes, and the cause of the others is not known. V and J calls and clone size follow that table, whereas D and trimming were derived from the DNA. In all, the sample holds some 190,000 clones, and roughly 85% of those were seen once. The ten biggest clones cover approximately 5% of the sample.

With regard to this clone: The specificity of this receptor is unknown. Base qualities are missing; no much larger clone stands one base away.

Beyond this particular receptor, the publication reports: Clinical and demographic metadata were provided uncurated, with the amount varying by source and participant.

The clonotype originates from a woman of 80 years or more with acute or convalescent COVID-19. The sample consisted of peripheral blood. The chain links TRBV6-6 with TRBJ2-2; TRBD2 lines up with 10 middle nucleotides. The nucleotide sequence reads TGTGCCAGCAGATCAGCGGGAGGGCCCGGGGAGCTGTTTTTT. The encoded protein is CASRSAGGPGELFF.